The present entry profiles one TCR beta chain with its context. Repertoires were generated with immunoSEQ multiplex PCR, while TCRdb's copy carries only in-frame clones and drops some. The top ten hold roughly 4.5% of the sample, which has around 69,000 clones, roughly 89% seen once. The V and J ends lost 3 bases and 4 bases, in that order; junction bases with no gene match: 2. Per germline, CDR1 MDHEN and CDR2 SYDVKM. The CDR3 length is 14 residues. The data belong to a study of blood T cell repertoires in COVID-19. The TCR originated in a woman aged 45-65 years with active COVID-19. The chain combines TRBV28 with TRBJ2-3, with TRBD2 matching 9 bases. Sequenced: peripheral blood. The CDR3 DNA reads as TGTGCCAGCAGTTTCAGCGGGAGGTCAGATACGCAGTATTTT. This codes for CASSFSGRSDTQYF.